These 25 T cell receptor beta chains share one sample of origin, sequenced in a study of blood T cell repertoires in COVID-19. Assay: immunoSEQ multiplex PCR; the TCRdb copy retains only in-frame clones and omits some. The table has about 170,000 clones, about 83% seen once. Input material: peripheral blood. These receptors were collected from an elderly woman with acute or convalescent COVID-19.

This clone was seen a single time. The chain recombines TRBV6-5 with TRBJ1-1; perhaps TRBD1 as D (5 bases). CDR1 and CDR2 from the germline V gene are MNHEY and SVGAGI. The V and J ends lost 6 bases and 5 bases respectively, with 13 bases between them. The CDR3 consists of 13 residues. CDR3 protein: CASSTPGGTEAFF. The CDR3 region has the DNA TGTGCCAGCAGCACCCCCGGGGGGACTGAAGCTTTCTTT.

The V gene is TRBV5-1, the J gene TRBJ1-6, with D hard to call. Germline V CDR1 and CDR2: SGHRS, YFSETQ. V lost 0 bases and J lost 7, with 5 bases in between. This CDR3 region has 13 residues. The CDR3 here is CASSLALNSPLHF. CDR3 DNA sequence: TGCGCCAGCAGCTTGGCTTTAAATTCACCCCTCCACTTT.

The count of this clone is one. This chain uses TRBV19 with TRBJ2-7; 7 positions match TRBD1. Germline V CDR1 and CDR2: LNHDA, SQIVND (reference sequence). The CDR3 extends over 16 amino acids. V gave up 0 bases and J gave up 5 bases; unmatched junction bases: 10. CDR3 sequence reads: CASSIDRQGDFNEQYF. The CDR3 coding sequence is TGTGCCAGTAGTATAGATCGGCAGGGGGATTTCAACGAGCAGTACTTC.

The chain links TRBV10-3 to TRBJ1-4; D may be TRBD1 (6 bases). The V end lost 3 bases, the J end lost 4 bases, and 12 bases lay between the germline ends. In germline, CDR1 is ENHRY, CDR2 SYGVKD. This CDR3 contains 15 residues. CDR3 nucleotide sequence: TGTGCCATCAGTGAAGGGGACAAGGGTAATGAAAAACTGTTTTTT. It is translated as CAISEGDKGNEKLFF.

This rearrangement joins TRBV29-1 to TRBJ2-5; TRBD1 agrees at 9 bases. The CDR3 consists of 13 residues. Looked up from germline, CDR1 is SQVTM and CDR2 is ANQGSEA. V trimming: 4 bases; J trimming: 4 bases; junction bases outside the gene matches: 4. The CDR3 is CSVATGGPETQYF. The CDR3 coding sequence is TGCAGCGTTGCCACAGGGGGCCCAGAGACCCAGTACTTC. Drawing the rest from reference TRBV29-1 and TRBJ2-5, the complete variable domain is SAVISQKPSRDICQRGTSLTIQCQVDSQVTMMFWYRQQPGQSLTLIATANQGSEATYESGFVIDKFPISRPNLTFSTLTVSNMSPEDSSIYLCSVATGGPETQYFGPGTRLLVL.

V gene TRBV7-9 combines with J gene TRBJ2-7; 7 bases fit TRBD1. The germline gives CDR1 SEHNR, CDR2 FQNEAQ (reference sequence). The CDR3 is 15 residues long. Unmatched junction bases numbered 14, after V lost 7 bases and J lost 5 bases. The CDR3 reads CASTSRDSGVNEQYF. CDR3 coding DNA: TGTGCCAGCACTAGCAGGGACAGTGGAGTAAACGAGCAGTACTTC.

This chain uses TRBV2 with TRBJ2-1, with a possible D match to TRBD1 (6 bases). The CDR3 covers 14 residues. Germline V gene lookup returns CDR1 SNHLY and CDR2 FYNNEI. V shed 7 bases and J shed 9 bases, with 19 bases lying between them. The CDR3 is CASNPTGNTGEQFF. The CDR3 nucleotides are TGTGCCAGCAATCCCACAGGGAACACGGGTGAGCAGTTCTTC.

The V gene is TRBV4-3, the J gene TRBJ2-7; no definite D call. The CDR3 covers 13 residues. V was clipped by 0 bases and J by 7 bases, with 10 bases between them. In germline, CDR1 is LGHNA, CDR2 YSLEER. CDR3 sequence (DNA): TGCGCCAGCAGCCAAGACGGCCTCGGGGAGCAGTACTTC. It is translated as CASSQDGLGEQYF.

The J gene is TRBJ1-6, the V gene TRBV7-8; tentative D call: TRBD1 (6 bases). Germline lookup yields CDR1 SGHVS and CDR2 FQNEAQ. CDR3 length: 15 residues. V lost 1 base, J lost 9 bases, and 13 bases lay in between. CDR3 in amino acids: CASSLGGRGSSPLHF. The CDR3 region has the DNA TGTGCCAGCAGCTTAGGAGGCAGGGGTTCTTCACCCCTCCACTTT.

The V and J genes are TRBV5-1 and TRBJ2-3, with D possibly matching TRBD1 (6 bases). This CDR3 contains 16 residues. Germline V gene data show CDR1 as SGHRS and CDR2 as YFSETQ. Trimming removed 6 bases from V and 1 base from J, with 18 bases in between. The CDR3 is CASMQGSTVGTDTQYF. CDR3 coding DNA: TGCGCCAGCATGCAGGGGTCGACGGTAGGCACAGATACGCAGTATTTT. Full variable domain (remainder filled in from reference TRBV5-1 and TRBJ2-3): KAGVTQTPRYLIKTRGQQVTLSCSPISGHRSVSWYQQTPGQGLQFLFEYFSETQRNKGNFPGRFSGRQFSNSRSEMNVSTLELGDSALYLCASMQGSTVGTDTQYFGPGTRLTVL.

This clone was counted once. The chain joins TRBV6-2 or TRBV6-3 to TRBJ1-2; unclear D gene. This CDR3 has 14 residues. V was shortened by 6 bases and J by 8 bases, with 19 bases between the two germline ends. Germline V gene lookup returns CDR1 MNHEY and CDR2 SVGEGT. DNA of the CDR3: TGTGCCAGCAGCTTTGACTTAACGGCCGAGGGCTACACCTTC. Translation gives CASSFDLTAEGYTF.

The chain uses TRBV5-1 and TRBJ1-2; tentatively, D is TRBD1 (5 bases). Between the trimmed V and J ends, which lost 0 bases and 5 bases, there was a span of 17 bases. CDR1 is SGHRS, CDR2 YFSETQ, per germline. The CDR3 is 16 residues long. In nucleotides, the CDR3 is TGCGCCAGCAGCTTGGGATGGGTTAGACAGCCTTATGGCTACACCTTC. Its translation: CASSLGWVRQPYGYTF. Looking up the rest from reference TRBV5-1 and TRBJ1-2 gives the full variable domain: KAGVTQTPRYLIKTRGQQVTLSCSPISGHRSVSWYQQTPGQGLQFLFEYFSETQRNKGNFPGRFSGRQFSNSRSEMNVSTLELGDSALYLCASSLGWVRQPYGYTFGSGTRLTVV.

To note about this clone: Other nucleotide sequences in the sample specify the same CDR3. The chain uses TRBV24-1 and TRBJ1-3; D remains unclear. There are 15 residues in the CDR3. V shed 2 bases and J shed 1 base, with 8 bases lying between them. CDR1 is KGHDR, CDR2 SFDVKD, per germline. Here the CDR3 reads CATSDSRRSGNTIYF. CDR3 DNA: TGTGCCACCAGTGATTCCCGGAGGTCTGGAAACACCATATATTTT.

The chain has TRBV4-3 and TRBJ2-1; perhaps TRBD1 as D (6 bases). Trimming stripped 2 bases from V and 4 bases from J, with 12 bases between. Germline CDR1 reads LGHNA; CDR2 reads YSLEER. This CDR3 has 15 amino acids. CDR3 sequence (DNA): TGCGCCAGCAGCCAAAGTGACAGGTTTTACAATGAGCAGTTCTTC. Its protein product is CASSQSDRFYNEQFF.

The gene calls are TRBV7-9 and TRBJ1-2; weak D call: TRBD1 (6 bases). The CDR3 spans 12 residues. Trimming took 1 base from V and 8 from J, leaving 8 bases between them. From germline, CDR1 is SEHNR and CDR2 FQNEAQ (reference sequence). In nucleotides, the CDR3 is TGTGCCAGCAGCTTAGAACAGGGCGGCTACACCTTC. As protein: CASSLEQGGYTF.

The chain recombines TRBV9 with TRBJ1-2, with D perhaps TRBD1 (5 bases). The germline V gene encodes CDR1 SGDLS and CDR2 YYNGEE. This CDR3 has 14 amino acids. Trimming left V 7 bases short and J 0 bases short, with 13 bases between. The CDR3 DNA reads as TGTGCCAGCCGACCCTCGGGGGCTAACTATGGCTACACCTTC. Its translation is CASRPSGANYGYTF.

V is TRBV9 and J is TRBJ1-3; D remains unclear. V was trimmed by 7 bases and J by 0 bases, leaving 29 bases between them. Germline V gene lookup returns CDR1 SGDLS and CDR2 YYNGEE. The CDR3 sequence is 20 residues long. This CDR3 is CASSRYPPGIGSNSGNTIYF. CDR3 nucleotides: TGTGCCAGCTCCAGGTACCCTCCGGGGATAGGCTCGAACTCTGGAAACACCATATATTTT.

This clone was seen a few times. For the CDR3, the DNA is TGTGCCACCAGTGATTTAGGGGACTACTCCTACAATGAGCAGTTCTTC. Translating gives CATSDLGDYSYNEQFF. This chain uses TRBV24-1 with TRBJ2-1; the match to TRBD2 covers 7 bases. V shed 1 base, J shed 0 bases, and the junction held 2 bases outside the gene matches. The CDR3 runs 16 residues. Germline V gene sequence: CDR1 KGHDR, CDR2 SFDVKD.

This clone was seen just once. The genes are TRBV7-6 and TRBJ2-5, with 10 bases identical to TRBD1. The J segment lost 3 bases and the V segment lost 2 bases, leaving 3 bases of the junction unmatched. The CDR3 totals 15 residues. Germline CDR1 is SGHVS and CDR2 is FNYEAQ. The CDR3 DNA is TGTGCCAGCAGCTTATCCGGGACAGGGGAAGAGACCCAGTACTTC. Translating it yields CASSLSGTGEETQYF.

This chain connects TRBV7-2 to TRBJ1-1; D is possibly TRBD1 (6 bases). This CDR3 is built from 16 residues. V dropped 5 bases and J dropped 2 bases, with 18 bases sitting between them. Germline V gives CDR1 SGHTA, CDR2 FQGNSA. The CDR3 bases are TGTGCCAGCAGCCCCCGCCGGGGGGGCGGTAACACTGAAGCTTTCTTT. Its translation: CASSPRRGGGNTEAFF.

CDR3 nucleotides: TGTGCCAGCAGTCTCCGGGACAGGCGACCGGAAGCTTTCTTT. This gives the protein CASSLRDRRPEAFF. The V gene is TRBV28, the J gene TRBJ1-1, with 8 nucleotides matching TRBD1. Looked up from germline, CDR1 is MDHEN and CDR2 is SYDVKM. After removal of 5 bases from V and 8 bases from J, the junction contained 10 bases not matched to a gene. The CDR3 consists of 14 residues. The variable domain in full, completed from reference TRBV28 and TRBJ1-1, reads DVKVTQSSRYLVKRTGEKVFLECVQDMDHENMFWYRQDPGLGLRLIYFSYDVKMKEKGDIPEGYSVSREKKERFSLILESASTNQTSMYLCASSLRDRRPEAFFGQGTRLTVV.

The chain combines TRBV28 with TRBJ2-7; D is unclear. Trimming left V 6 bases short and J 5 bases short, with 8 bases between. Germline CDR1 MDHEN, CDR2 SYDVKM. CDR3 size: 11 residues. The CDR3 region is CASSALHEQYF. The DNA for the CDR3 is TGTGCCAGCAGCGCACTGCACGAGCAGTACTTC.

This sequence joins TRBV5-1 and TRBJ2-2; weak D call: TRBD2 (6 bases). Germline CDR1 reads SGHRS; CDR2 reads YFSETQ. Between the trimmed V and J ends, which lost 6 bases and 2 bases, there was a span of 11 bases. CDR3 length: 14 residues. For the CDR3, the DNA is TGCGCCAGCAAGGATAGCGGTAACACCGGGGAGCTGTTTTTT. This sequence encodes CASKDSGNTGELFF.

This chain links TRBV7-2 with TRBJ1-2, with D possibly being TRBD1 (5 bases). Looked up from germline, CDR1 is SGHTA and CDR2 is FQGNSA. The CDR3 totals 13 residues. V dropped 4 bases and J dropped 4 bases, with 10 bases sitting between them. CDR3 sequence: CASSSTDTYGYTF. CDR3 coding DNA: TGTGCCAGCAGCTCGACAGACACCTATGGCTACACCTTC.

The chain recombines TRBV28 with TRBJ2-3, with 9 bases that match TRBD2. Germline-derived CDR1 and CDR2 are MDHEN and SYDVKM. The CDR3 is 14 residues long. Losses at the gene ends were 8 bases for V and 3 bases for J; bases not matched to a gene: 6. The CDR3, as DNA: TGTGCCAGCGGGTCTAGCGGGGAAACAGATACGCAGTATTTT. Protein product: CASGSSGETDTQYF. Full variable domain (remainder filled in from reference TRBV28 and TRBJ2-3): DVKVTQSSRYLVKRTGEKVFLECVQDMDHENMFWYRQDPGLGLRLIYFSYDVKMKEKGDIPEGYSVSREKKERFSLILESASTNQTSMYLCASGSSGETDTQYFGPGTRLTVL.